A single sample gave rise to the 25 T cell receptor beta chains below, sequenced in a study of immune evolution from preneoplasia to lung adenocarcinoma. Using immunoSEQ multiplex PCR, the repertoire was profiled, and TCRdb retains in-frame clones only, with some absent. The sample shows approximately 12,000 clones, roughly 89% of them seen only once. The sample comprised FFPE invasive lung adenocarcinoma tissue. The receptors here all came from a person between 65 and 79 years old with invasive lung adenocarcinoma.

In nucleotides, the CDR3 is TGTGCCAGCTCATTACCGGGGCCCACTGAAGCTTTCTTT. It codes for CASSLPGPTEAFF. The chain is built from TRBV18 and TRBJ1-1; D might be TRBD1 (5 bases). This CDR3 is 13 amino acids long. Germline lookup yields CDR1 KGHSH and CDR2 LQKENI. Trimming shortened V by 5 bases and J by 4 bases, and 11 bases separated the two germline ends.

This chain links TRBV11-2 with TRBJ1-2; possible D gene TRBD1, 5 bases. V lost 1 base and J lost 6, with 15 bases in between. Germline V gives CDR1 SGHAT, CDR2 FQNNGV. The CDR3 covers 15 residues. The CDR3 is CASSLAFGGGHGYTF. The CDR3 DNA follows: TGTGCCAGCAGCTTAGCCTTTGGGGGGGGACATGGCTACACCTTC.

In this sample, this clone turned up a few times. The rearrangement uses TRBV4-1 and TRBJ2-1; D uncertain. The V and J ends lost 1 base and 9 bases respectively, with 19 bases between them. Germline V gene data show CDR1 as MGHRA and CDR2 as YSYEKL. This CDR3 contains 16 residues. CDR3 loop: CASSQVGSVTWAEQFF. The DNA for the CDR3 is TGCGCCAGCAGCCAAGTGGGGTCAGTTACATGGGCTGAGCAGTTCTTC.

The chain uses TRBV5-1 and TRBJ2-3; unclear D gene. Trimming took 2 bases from V and 0 from J, leaving 10 bases between them. The CDR3 has 15 amino acids. In germline, CDR1 is SGHRS, CDR2 YFSETQ. CDR3: CASSFESSSTDTQYF. The CDR3, as DNA: TGCGCCAGCAGCTTCGAGTCGTCTAGCACAGATACGCAGTATTTT.

The chain couples TRBV10-3 to TRBJ1-2; D is unclear. This CDR3 is 13 amino acids long. The germline V and J ends were trimmed by 2 bases and 0 bases, with 4 bases remaining between them. Germline V gives CDR1 ENHRY, CDR2 SYGVKD. The CDR3 spells CAISENSNYGYTF. The CDR3 DNA is TGTGCCATCAGTGAGAACTCTAACTATGGCTACACCTTC.

The rearrangement uses TRBV27 and TRBJ2-7; tentative D call: TRBD2 (7 bases). The V end was cut by 5 bases, the J end by 2 bases, with 13 bases between. The CDR3 sequence is 14 residues long. Germline V CDR1 and CDR2: MNHEY, SMNVEV (reference sequence). This CDR3 reads CASSRREGAYEQYF. CDR3 sequence (DNA): TGTGCCAGCAGTCGGAGGGAGGGGGCCTACGAGCAGTACTTC.

V is TRBV4-1 and J is TRBJ2-7; no firm D call. Germline CDR1 MGHRA, CDR2 YSYEKL. Trimming pared 0 bases from V and 6 bases from J, leaving 9 bases between. CDR3 length: 13 amino acids. As DNA, the CDR3 is TGCGCCAGCAGCCAAGATCCGTGGCGCGAGCAGTACTTC. This encodes CASSQDPWREQYF.

The chain couples TRBV6-6 to TRBJ2-2; weak D call: TRBD1 (5 bases). The ends were cut back, 6 bases at V and 8 bases at J, with 7 bases in the middle. Looked up from germline, CDR1 is MNHNY and CDR2 is SVGAGI (reference sequence). The CDR3 contains 11 residues. In DNA form, the CDR3 reads TGTGCCAGCAGCAAGGGGGGGGAGCTGTTTTTT. Translating it yields CASSKGGELFF.

The rearrangement joins TRBV11-2 to TRBJ1-2; no firm D call. The CDR3 is 14 residues long. V gave up 5 bases and J gave up 6 bases, with 16 bases separating them. CDR1 is SGHAT and CDR2 is FQNNGV in the germline V gene. The CDR3 reads CASSPYGRKHGYTF. The CDR3 DNA reads TGTGCCAGCAGCCCCTACGGCCGCAAGCATGGCTACACCTTC.

The chain uses TRBV29-1 and TRBJ2-7; perhaps TRBD2 as D (5 bases). There are 13 residues in the CDR3. V dropped 3 bases and J dropped 3 bases, with 12 bases sitting between them. Germline CDR1 SQVTM, CDR2 ANQGSEA. The DNA of the CDR3 is TGCAGCGTTGAGGCGGACGGACTCTACGAGCAGTACTTC. It yields the protein CSVEADGLYEQYF.

This chain connects TRBV19 to TRBJ2-7; 10 nucleotides align to TRBD1. The germline CDR1 and CDR2 sequences are LNHDA and SQIVND (reference sequence). J was trimmed by 3 bases and V by 6 bases; bases with no gene match: 5. The CDR3 runs 14 residues. CDR3 nucleotides: TGTGCCAGTAGCGACAGGGGGCAGCTCTACGAGCAGTACTTC. Protein product: CASSDRGQLYEQYF.

The V and J genes are TRBV7-2 and TRBJ1-2, with D perhaps TRBD1 (6 bases). V was clipped by 4 bases and J by 5 bases, with 11 bases between them. The CDR3 totals 13 residues. Per the germline V gene, CDR1 is SGHTA and CDR2 is FQGNSA. The CDR3: CASSSKGGYGYTF. In nucleotides, the CDR3 is TGTGCCAGCAGCTCCAAAGGGGGTTATGGCTACACCTTC.

The sample holds a few counts of this clone. Other DNA variants within this sample encode the same CDR3. The chain recombines TRBV11-2 with TRBJ2-7; the match to TRBD2 covers 7 bases. The CDR3 consists of 16 residues. The germline V gene has CDR1 SGHAT and CDR2 FQNNGV. The V segment lost 0 bases and the J segment 3 bases; nucleotides outside the gene matches: 8. CDR3 residues: CASSLDGGGMGYEQYF. The CDR3, as DNA: TGTGCCAGCAGCTTAGACGGGGGAGGGATGGGCTACGAGCAGTACTTC.

The CDR3 protein is CASSYRGAEAFF. The CDR3 DNA is TGTGCCAGCAGTTACAGGGGCGCTGAAGCTTTCTTT. V and J are TRBV27 and TRBJ1-1; 7 nucleotides match TRBD1. CDR3 length: 12 residues. Germline assignment: CDR1 MNHEY and CDR2 SMNVEV (reference sequence). Trimming removed 4 bases from V and 6 bases from J; junction bases left unmatched: 2.

This clone was counted a few times. The chain recombines TRBV6-5 with TRBJ1-1, with D hard to call. V was trimmed by 6 bases and J by 1 base, leaving 9 bases between them. The CDR3 covers 13 residues. Germline loops: CDR1 MNHEY, CDR2 SVGAGI. The DNA for the CDR3 is TGTGCCAGCAGCCACGGTGGGAACACTGAAGCTTTCTTT. Protein sequence: CASSHGGNTEAFF.

The chain joins TRBV9 to TRBJ1-2, with TRBD1 matching over 8 bases. The CDR3 covers 13 residues. CDR1 and CDR2 from the germline V gene are SGDLS and YYNGEE. V trimming: 3 bases; J trimming: 8 bases; junction bases outside the gene matches: 6. This CDR3 reads CASSGTGLGGYTF. CDR3 nucleotides: TGTGCCAGCAGCGGGACAGGGCTCGGGGGCTACACCTTC.

The gene calls are TRBV9 and TRBJ2-1; 7 positions agree with TRBD2. Germline CDR1 and CDR2: SGDLS and YYNGEE. The CDR3 contains 14 residues. V dropped 4 bases and J dropped 7; count of bases not matched to a gene: 8. The CDR3 region has the DNA TGTGCCAGCAGCCTGGGGGGGGTCCGGAATGAGCAGTTCTTC. As protein: CASSLGGVRNEQFF.

CDR3 DNA: TGTGCCAGCAGCGTAGATGACGGGAGCTTCACAGATACGCAGTATTTT. Translated: CASSVDDGSFTDTQYF. The rearrangement links TRBV9 to TRBJ2-3; D possibly corresponds to TRBD2 (6 bases). V was trimmed by 0 bases and J by 2 bases, leaving 13 bases between them. The CDR3 extends over 16 amino acids. The germline V gene encodes CDR1 SGDLS and CDR2 YYNGEE.

The chain combines TRBV28 with TRBJ2-7, with TRBD1 matching over 9 bases. The CDR3 is made up of 22 amino acids. Germline values: CDR1 MDHEN, CDR2 SYDVKM. After removal of 2 bases from V and 2 bases from J, the junction contained 25 bases not matched to a gene. The CDR3 reads CASSLPTPGTGSLGASTYEQYF. CDR3 coding DNA: TGTGCCAGCAGTTTACCCACCCCCGGGACAGGGTCTCTCGGGGCGTCGACCTACGAGCAGTACTTC.

V gene TRBV5-1 combines with J gene TRBJ1-1, with 7 bases matching TRBD1. V gave up 0 bases and J gave up 11 bases; unmatched junction bases: 4. This CDR3 comprises 12 residues. CDR1 and CDR2 from the germline V gene are SGHRS and YFSETQ. Here the CDR3 DNA reads TGCGCCAGCAGCTTGGGCAAGGGGGCCGCTTTCTTT. Its translation is CASSLGKGAAFF.

The rearrangement joins TRBV5-1 to TRBJ2-5; the D gene is possibly TRBD1 (5 bases). V shed 1 base and J shed 4 bases, with 5 bases lying between them. The CDR3 contains 12 residues. CDR1 is SGHRS, CDR2 YFSETQ, per germline. The CDR3 coding sequence is TGCGCCAGCAGCTTGCAGGGAGAGACCCAGTACTTC. Amino acids: CASSLQGETQYF.

The chain joins TRBV5-4 to TRBJ1-2; D is perhaps TRBD1 (6 bases). CDR1 and CDR2 (germline): SGHNT, YYREEE (reference sequence). V gave up 5 bases and J gave up 0 bases, with 14 bases separating them. The CDR3 has 15 residues. The CDR3 region has the DNA TGTGCCAGCAGTCAGGACAGTGGAGCTAACTATGGCTACACCTTC. Its translation: CASSQDSGANYGYTF.

This chain joins TRBV6-6 and TRBJ2-1; 12 nucleotides align to TRBD2. Germline V gives CDR1 MNHNY, CDR2 SVGAGI (reference sequence). The V and J ends lost 6 bases and 9 bases, in that order; junction bases with no gene match: 9. The CDR3 is made up of 15 amino acids. CDR3 sequence reads: CASSPWASGRGEQFF. The CDR3 bases are TGTGCCAGCAGCCCGTGGGCTAGCGGGAGGGGTGAGCAGTTCTTC.

This clone was seen a single time. In DNA form, the CDR3 reads TGTGCCAGCTTAGGTGGAGGGCTGGGGGGCGAGCAGTACTTC. Amino acids: CASLGGGLGGEQYF. This rearrangement joins TRBV11-2 to TRBJ2-7; maybe TRBD2 (6 bases). The CDR3 extends over 14 amino acids. V was cut by 8 bases and J by 6 bases, with 20 bases left in between. Germline CDR1 SGHAT, CDR2 FQNNGV.

The rearrangement joins TRBV28 to TRBJ2-2; the D is unclear. The germline gives CDR1 MDHEN, CDR2 SYDVKM. Trimming pared 7 bases from V and 3 bases from J, leaving 12 bases between. The CDR3 has 14 residues. The chain's CDR3 is CASTVRWDTGELFF. The DNA of the CDR3 is TGTGCCAGCACCGTTAGGTGGGACACCGGGGAGCTGTTTTTT. Full variable domain (remainder filled in from reference TRBV28 and TRBJ2-2): DVKVTQSSRYLVKRTGEKVFLECVQDMDHENMFWYRQDPGLGLRLIYFSYDVKMKEKGDIPEGYSVSREKKERFSLILESASTNQTSMYLCASTVRWDTGELFFGEGSRLTVL.